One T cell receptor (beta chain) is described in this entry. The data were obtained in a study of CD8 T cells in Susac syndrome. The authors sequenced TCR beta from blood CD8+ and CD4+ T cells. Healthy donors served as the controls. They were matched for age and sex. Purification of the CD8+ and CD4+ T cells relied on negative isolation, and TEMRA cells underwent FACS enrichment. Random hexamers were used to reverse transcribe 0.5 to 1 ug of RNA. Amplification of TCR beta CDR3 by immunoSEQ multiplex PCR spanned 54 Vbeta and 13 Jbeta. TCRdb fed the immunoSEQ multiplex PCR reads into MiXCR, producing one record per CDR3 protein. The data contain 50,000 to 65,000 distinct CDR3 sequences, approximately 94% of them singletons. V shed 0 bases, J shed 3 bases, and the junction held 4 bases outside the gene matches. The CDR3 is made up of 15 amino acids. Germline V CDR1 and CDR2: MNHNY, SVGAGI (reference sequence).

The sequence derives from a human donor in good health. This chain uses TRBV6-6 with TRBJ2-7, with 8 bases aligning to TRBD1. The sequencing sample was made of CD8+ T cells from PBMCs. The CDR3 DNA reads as TGTGCCAGCAGTTACTCCCCAGGACAGGGCTACGAGCAGTACTTC. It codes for CASSYSPGQGYEQYF.